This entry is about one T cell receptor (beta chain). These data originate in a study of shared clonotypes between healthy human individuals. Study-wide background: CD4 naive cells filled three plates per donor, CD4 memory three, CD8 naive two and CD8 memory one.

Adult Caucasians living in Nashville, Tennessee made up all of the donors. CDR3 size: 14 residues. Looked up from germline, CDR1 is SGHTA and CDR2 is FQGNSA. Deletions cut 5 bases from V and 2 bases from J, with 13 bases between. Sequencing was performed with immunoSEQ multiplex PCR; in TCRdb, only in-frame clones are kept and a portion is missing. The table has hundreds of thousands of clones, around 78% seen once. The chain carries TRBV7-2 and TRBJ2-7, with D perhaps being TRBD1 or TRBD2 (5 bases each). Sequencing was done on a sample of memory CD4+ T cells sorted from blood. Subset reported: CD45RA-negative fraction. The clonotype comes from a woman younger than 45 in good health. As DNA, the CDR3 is TGTGCCAGCAGCCCGGGACGATTTACCTACGAGCAGTACTTC. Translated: CASSPGRFTYEQYF. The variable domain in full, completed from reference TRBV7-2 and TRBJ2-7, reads GAGVSQSPSNKVTEKGKDVELRCDPISGHTALYWYRQSLGQGLEFLIYFQGNSAPDKSGLPSDRFSAERTGGSVSTLTIQRTQQEDSAVYLCASSPGRFTYEQYFGPGTRLTVT.